These 26 T cell receptor beta chains were all obtained from the same sample, sequenced in a study of T cells after yellow fever vaccination. TCRdb reprocessed the 5' RACE reads with MiXCR, giving one entry per CDR3 protein. Of more than 300,000 distinct CDR3 sequences listed, approximately 11% are singletons. The source was CD4+ T cells sorted from PBMCs, collected 45 days after the yellow fever booster vaccination. The source is a man between 18 and 35 years old who received the YFV17D yellow fever vaccine.

A few counts support this clonotype. The J gene is TRBJ1-1, the V gene TRBV7-2, with 7 bases fitting TRBD1. The V segment lost 3 bases and the J segment 4 bases; nucleotides outside the gene matches: 8. Germline V gene data show CDR1 as SGHTA and CDR2 as FQGNSA. The CDR3 length is 15 residues. CDR3 sequence reads: CASSFMQGGGTEAFF. The CDR3 nucleotides read TGTGCCAGCAGCTTCATGCAGGGGGGGGGCACTGAAGCTTTCTTT. Supplemented by reference TRBV7-2 and TRBJ1-1, the full variable domain reads GAGVSQSPSNKVTEKGKDVELRCDPISGHTALYWYRQSLGQGLEFLIYFQGNSAPDKSGLPSDRFSAERTGGSVSTLTIQRTQQEDSAVYLCASSFMQGGGTEAFFGQGTRLTVV.

This clonotype was seen a handful of times. The gene calls are TRBV20-1 and TRBJ1-4, with D perhaps TRBD1 (5 bases). V lost 6 bases, J lost 5 bases, and 16 bases lay in between. Per germline, CDR1 DFQATT and CDR2 SNEGSKA (reference sequence). The length of the CDR3 is 14 residues. The CDR3 is CSAAEGLQNEKLFF. The CDR3 region has the DNA TGCAGTGCCGCCGAGGGACTTCAAAATGAAAAACTGTTTTTT.

This clonotype was counted only a few times. This sequence joins TRBV10-3 and TRBJ2-7; a weak D match, TRBD1 (5 bases). The CDR3 runs 13 residues. V was trimmed by 2 bases and J by 4 bases, leaving 9 bases between them. CDR1 ENHRY and CDR2 SYGVKD come from the germline V gene. The CDR3 sequence is CAISEQGSYEQYV. The CDR3 DNA sequence: TGTGCCATCAGTGAGCAGGGTTCGTACGAGCAGTACGTC.

The sample holds a few counts of this clonotype. The chain couples TRBV4-1 to TRBJ2-2; D uncertain. The germline V gene encodes CDR1 MGHRA and CDR2 YSYEKL. This CDR3 comprises 13 residues. Between the trimmed V and J ends, which lost 0 bases and 6 bases, there was a span of 5 bases. The CDR3 loop is CASSQEWAGELFF. In DNA form, the CDR3 reads TGCGCCAGCAGCCAAGAATGGGCCGGGGAGCTGTTTTTT.

This clonotype was observed many times. This rearrangement joins TRBV3-1 to TRBJ1-6, with D unclear. Germline loops: CDR1 LGHDT, CDR2 YNNKEL (reference sequence). Trimming cost V 4 bases and J 10 bases, with 11 bases left between them. The CDR3 is 13 residues long. Written as DNA, the CDR3 is TGTGCCAGCAGCCCAACCAATCAGTCACCCCTCCACTTT. Protein product: CASSPTNQSPLHF.

This clonotype occurred many times. The chain has TRBV5-1 and TRBJ1-4; no firm D call. V shed 0 bases and J shed 0 bases, with 9 bases lying between them. This CDR3 contains 16 residues. Germline values: CDR1 SGHRS, CDR2 YFSETQ. The DNA for the CDR3 is TGCGCCAGCAGCTTGGTCGGCAGCACAACTAATGAAAAACTGTTTTTT. Its translation: CASSLVGSTTNEKLFF.

This clonotype was seen repeatedly, ten times or more. V usage is TRBV12-3 or TRBV12-4 and J usage is TRBJ2-5; no clear D gene. The CDR3 consists of 14 residues. Trimming left V 1 base short and J 5 bases short, with 11 bases between. CDR3 in DNA: TGTGCCAGCAGTTTAGGGCCACAGCTGGAGACCCAGTACTTC. Its translation: CASSLGPQLETQYF.

In this sample, this clonotype turned up many times. V gene TRBV19 combines with J gene TRBJ2-1; possibly TRBD2 for D (7 bases). The CDR3 has 12 residues. The germline CDR1 and CDR2 sequences are LNHDA and SQIVND (reference sequence). Trimming removed 10 bases at V and 6 bases at J, with 13 bases between. In DNA form, the CDR3 reads TGTGCCAACAGGGACTACTTCAATGAGCAGTTCTTC. Residues: CANRDYFNEQFF.

This clonotype occurred a few times. The gene calls are TRBV6-5 and TRBJ1-5, with 9 bases that match TRBD1. Germline assignment: CDR1 MNHEY and CDR2 SVGAGI. Unmatched junction bases numbered 6, after V lost 10 bases and J lost 2 bases. The CDR3 has 14 residues. The CDR3 coding sequence is TGTGCCACTCGGACAGGGGAAGGCAATCAGCCCCAGCATTTT. Amino acid sequence: CATRTGEGNQPQHF.

This clonotype showed up just a few times. This chain connects TRBV9 to TRBJ1-1; 9 bases are shared with TRBD1. This CDR3 spans 16 amino acids. The V gene end was trimmed by 4 bases and the J gene end by 4 bases; junction bases not matched to a gene: 11. The V gene's germline CDR1 is SGDLS and CDR2 YYNGEE. CDR3 region: CASSTGQGLEGTEAFF. The CDR3 DNA sequence: TGTGCCAGCAGCACCGGACAGGGGCTAGAGGGCACTGAAGCTTTCTTT.

This clonotype was picked up a small number of times. This chain connects TRBV5-1 to TRBJ2-3; D gene unclear. Per germline, CDR1 SGHRS and CDR2 YFSETQ. V was shortened by 1 base and J by 5 bases, with 5 bases between the two germline ends. This CDR3 region has 12 residues. The CDR3 protein is CASSLWEDTQYF. The CDR3 nucleotides read TGCGCCAGCAGCTTGTGGGAAGATACGCAGTATTTT.

At least ten counts were recorded for this clonotype. This sequence joins TRBV18 and TRBJ2-5; a possible D gene is TRBD2 (6 bases). The CDR3 extends over 14 amino acids. Germline V lookup: CDR1 KGHSH, CDR2 LQKENI. V dropped 6 bases and J dropped 5 bases, with 16 bases sitting between them. CDR3 in amino acids: CASSRQGGVETQYF. The CDR3 nucleotides read TGTGCCAGCTCCCGCCAGGGAGGAGTTGAGACCCAGTACTTC.

The chain is built from TRBV3-1 and TRBJ2-3; TRBD2 agrees at 7 bases. V trimming: 3 bases; J trimming: 6 bases; junction bases outside the gene matches: 12. Germline V gene sequence: CDR1 LGHDT, CDR2 YNNKEL (reference sequence). The length of the CDR3 is 16 residues. In DNA form, the CDR3 reads TGTGCCAGCAGCCACCTGTCTGCCGGGGGAGGGGATACGCAGTATTTT. Translation gives CASSHLSAGGGDTQYF.

This chain links TRBV5-1 with TRBJ2-3, with D perhaps TRBD2 (6 bases). V dropped 4 bases and J dropped 4 bases, with 13 bases sitting between them. The CDR3 has 14 amino acids. Germline CDR1 and CDR2: SGHRS and YFSETQ. The CDR3 is CASSTGSVADTQYF. The CDR3 DNA follows: TGCGCCAGCAGCACCGGGAGCGTGGCAGATACGCAGTATTTT.

This clonotype was seen only a few times. The chain carries TRBV7-2 and TRBJ1-2; D is possibly TRBD1 (5 bases). Germline V gene sequence: CDR1 SGHTA, CDR2 FQGNSA. This CDR3 has 13 residues. Trimming pared 5 bases from V and 7 bases from J, leaving 14 bases between. CDR3 sequence reads: CASSLWGTFGYTF. In DNA, the CDR3 is TGTGCCAGCAGCCTTTGGGGGACTTTTGGCTACACCTTC.

This clonotype was found a few times. The chain combines TRBV5-6 with TRBJ1-2; TRBD1 might be the D (6 bases). The CDR3 extends over 15 amino acids. Germline loops: CDR1 SGHDT, CDR2 YYEEEE. The germline V and J ends were trimmed by 4 bases and 0 bases, with 13 bases remaining between them. The CDR3 DNA sequence: TGTGCCAGCAGCCTACCGGGACATCCTAACTATGGCTACACCTTC. This encodes CASSLPGHPNYGYTF. The whole variable domain, filled in from reference TRBV5-6 and TRBJ1-2, reads DAGVTQSPTHLIKTRGQQVTLRCSPKSGHDTVSWYQQALGQGPQFIFQYYEEEERQRGNFPDRFSGHQFPNYSSELNVNALLLGDSALYLCASSLPGHPNYGYTFGSGTRLTVV.

This clonotype was observed a few times. V gene TRBV7-3 combines with J gene TRBJ1-3, with a tentative D call TRBD1 (5 bases). This CDR3 comprises 15 residues. Trimming left V 5 bases short and J 4 bases short, with 15 bases between. Germline V gene sequence: CDR1 SGHTA, CDR2 FQGTGA. CDR3 sequence: CASSPGDYPGNTIYF. Here the CDR3 DNA reads TGTGCCAGCAGCCCCGGGGACTACCCGGGAAACACCATATATTTT. Filled out from reference TRBV7-3 and TRBJ1-3, the complete variable domain reads GAGVSQTPSNKVTEKGKYVELRCDPISGHTALYWYRQSLGQGPEFLIYFQGTGAADDSGLPNDRFFAVRPEGSVSTLKIQRTERGDSAVYLCASSPGDYPGNTIYFGEGSWLTVV.

The V gene is TRBV3-1, the J gene TRBJ1-6, with D possibly matching TRBD1 (5 bases). V was pared by 3 bases and J by 10 bases, with 19 bases between. From germline, CDR1 is LGHDT and CDR2 YNNKEL (reference sequence). The CDR3 loop spans 16 amino acids. The CDR3 loop reads CASSHWGTAERSPLHF. The CDR3 bases are TGTGCCAGCAGCCATTGGGGGACGGCAGAGAGATCACCCCTCCACTTT.

This clonotype showed up just a few times. The chain combines TRBV21-1 with TRBJ1-4; the tabulated D call, TRBD1, remains unverified against the DNA. TRBV21-1 is annotated as a pseudogene. The CDR3 sequence is 16 residues long. As DNA, the CDR3 is TGTGCCAGCAGCAAAGCGCTGGGACAGGGGAACGAAAAACTGTTTTTT. Protein sequence: CASSKALGQGNEKLFF.

The rearrangement joins TRBV7-3 to TRBJ2-2; D might be TRBD2 (7 bases). This CDR3 spans 16 amino acids. V was shortened by 2 bases and J by 0 bases, with 10 bases between the two germline ends. Germline V gene sequence: CDR1 SGHTA, CDR2 FQGTGA. As DNA, the CDR3 is TGTGCCAGCAGCTTAGCGGGGGCCACGAACACCGGGGAGCTGTTTTTT. This gives the protein CASSLAGATNTGELFF.

The chain is built from TRBV11-2 and TRBJ1-2; perhaps TRBD1 as D (5 bases). With 2 bases removed from V and 4 bases from J, the gap between germline ends came to 11 bases. There are 14 residues in the CDR3. Germline values: CDR1 SGHAT, CDR2 FQNNGV. CDR3 DNA sequence: TGTGCCAGCAGCTTACGGGGGGGACCCTATGGCTACACCTTC. Protein sequence: CASSLRGGPYGYTF.

This clonotype came up a few times. The rearrangement uses TRBV7-9 and TRBJ2-6; the D is unclear. Germline lookup yields CDR1 SEHNR and CDR2 FQNEAQ (reference sequence). There are 12 residues in the CDR3. V was clipped by 6 bases and J by 6 bases, with 6 bases between them. CDR3 protein: CASSLQANVLTF. Written as DNA, the CDR3 is TGTGCCAGCAGTCTACAGGCCAACGTCCTGACTTTC.

This CDR3 is CASSVEGYGTGELFF. CDR3 DNA: TGTGCCAGCAGCGTAGAGGGGTATGGCACCGGGGAGCTGTTTTTT. V gene TRBV7-3 combines with J gene TRBJ2-2; possibly TRBD1 or TRBD2 for D (5 bases each). V lost 5 bases to trimming and J lost 4 bases, with 14 bases between them. CDR3 length: 15 residues. The germline gives CDR1 SGHTA, CDR2 FQGTGA.

This clonotype occurred a few times. The rearrangement uses TRBV25-1 and TRBJ2-1; D remains unclear. The germline V gene has CDR1 MGHDK and CDR2 SYGVNS. V was clipped by 1 base and J by 4 bases, with 11 bases between them. This CDR3 region has 15 residues. The CDR3 nucleotides read TGTGCCAGCAGTGAATTGGCCAACCTATACAATGAGCAGTTCTTC. Encoded protein: CASSELANLYNEQFF.

This clonotype was seen ten or more times. The genes are TRBV5-1 and TRBJ2-2; no firm D call. The germline V gene encodes CDR1 SGHRS and CDR2 YFSETQ. Trimming stripped 1 base from V and 1 base from J, with 8 bases between. This CDR3 is 15 amino acids long. The chain's CDR3 is CASSLSGVNTGELFF. The CDR3 region has the DNA TGCGCCAGCAGCTTGTCAGGAGTGAACACCGGGGAGCTGTTTTTT.

The gene calls are TRBV28 and TRBJ2-3; D tentatively fits TRBD1 or TRBD2 (6 bases each). Germline-derived CDR1 and CDR2 are MDHEN and SYDVKM. V was clipped by 11 bases and J by 2 bases, with 17 bases between them. The CDR3 covers 14 residues. The chain's CDR3 is CAGGGPQITDTQYF. CDR3 DNA: TGTGCCGGAGGGGGACCACAGATCACAGATACGCAGTATTTT.